A selection of T cell receptor beta chains follows, all from one sample in a study of persistence of HIV-infected CD4 T cells. No antigens are known for them. Libraries were prepared by immunoSEQ multiplex PCR; TCRdb keeps only in-frame clonotypes and omits some of them. The data show some 41,000 clones, roughly 89% seen once. Specimen: CD4+ T cells sorted from PBMCs after approximately 18-hour stimulation, collected from a patient who received antiretroviral therapy. These receptors were obtained from an adult man with HIV who was CMV-seropositive. Both conserved end residues are part of each CDR3. Fields, in order: D gene, J gene, V gene, clone size, CDR3 protein, CDR3 DNA. The D gene is left open where the match is weak. For some rows the clone size is stated as once, few or many, or as a class when expanded; others skip it.

d_call: -; j_call: TRBJ1-6; v_call: TRBV7-2; clone_size: few; cdr3_aa: CASSPQGPNSPLHF; cdr3_nt: TGTGCCAGCAGCCCCCAGGGACCAAATTCACCCCTCCACTTT
d_call: TRBD2; j_call: TRBJ2-7; v_call: TRBV27; clone_size: -; cdr3_aa: CASRPSGTTSYEQYF; cdr3_nt: TGTGCCAGCAGGCCCTCCGGGACTACCTCCTACGAGCAGTACTTC
d_call: -; j_call: TRBJ1-3; v_call: TRBV19; clone_size: once; cdr3_aa: CASSIGSSGNTIYF; cdr3_nt: TGTGCCAGTAGTATAGGAAGCTCTGGAAACACCATATATTTT
d_call: -; j_call: TRBJ1-1; v_call: TRBV18; clone_size: -; cdr3_aa: CASSPSFDTEAFF; cdr3_nt: TGTGCCAGCTCACCGAGCTTCGACACTGAAGCTTTCTTT
d_call: TRBD1; j_call: TRBJ1-3; v_call: TRBV6-5; clone_size: -; cdr3_aa: CASRAGQGAGNTIYF; cdr3_nt: TGTGCCAGCAGGGCGGGACAGGGGGCGGGAAACACCATATATTTT
d_call: TRBD1; j_call: TRBJ1-5; v_call: TRBV18; clone_size: -; cdr3_aa: CASSTSSGTGVNQPQHF; cdr3_nt: TGTGCCAGCTCAACATCCTCCGGGACAGGGGTTAATCAGCCCCAGCATTTT
d_call: TRBD2; j_call: TRBJ2-7; v_call: TRBV27; clone_size: -; cdr3_aa: CASRPTGEGSYEQYF; cdr3_nt: TGTGCCAGCAGGCCCACGGGGGAGGGGTCCTACGAGCAGTACTTC
d_call: -; j_call: TRBJ2-6; v_call: TRBV18; clone_size: -; cdr3_aa: CASSPPPYRGSGANVLTF; cdr3_nt: TGTGCCAGCTCACCACCCCCATATAGGGGGTCGGGGGCCAACGTCCTGACTTTC
d_call: -; j_call: TRBJ2-1; v_call: TRBV6-6; clone_size: -; cdr3_aa: CASSSGHYNEQFF; cdr3_nt: TGTGCCAGCAGTTCGGGACACTACAATGAGCAGTTCTTC
d_call: TRBD2; j_call: TRBJ2-1; v_call: TRBV19; clone_size: -; cdr3_aa: CATTGTSGGSEQFF; cdr3_nt: TGTGCCACCACTGGGACTAGCGGGGGGAGTGAGCAGTTCTTC
d_call: TRBD1; j_call: TRBJ2-5; v_call: TRBV11-3; clone_size: -; cdr3_aa: CASSSEGARETQYF; cdr3_nt: TGTGCCAGCAGCTCAGAGGGGGCGCGAGAGACCCAGTACTTC
d_call: TRBD1; j_call: TRBJ1-3; v_call: TRBV5-4; clone_size: once; cdr3_aa: CASSQPGGMVSGNTIYF; cdr3_nt: TGTGCCAGCAGCCAACCAGGGGGGATGGTCTCTGGAAACACCATATATTTT
d_call: -; j_call: TRBJ2-1; v_call: TRBV29-1; clone_size: -; cdr3_aa: CSVVQGGPNEQFF; cdr3_nt: TGCAGCGTCGTCCAGGGGGGGCCCAATGAGCAGTTCTTC
d_call: TRBD1; j_call: TRBJ1-5; v_call: TRBV6-1; clone_size: -; cdr3_aa: CASSASFGTGSNQPQHF; cdr3_nt: TGTGCCAGCAGTGCTTCTTTCGGGACAGGGAGCAATCAGCCCCAGCATTTT
d_call: -; j_call: TRBJ2-1; v_call: TRBV27; clone_size: -; cdr3_aa: CASSARQGLNYNEQFF; cdr3_nt: TGTGCCAGCAGTGCACGACAGGGACTGAATTACAATGAGCAGTTCTTC